The 20 T cell receptor beta chains below come from one sample, sequenced in a study of early T cells in non-severe SARS-CoV-2 infection (dated by TCRdb to the early 2020s). The method was 5' RACE. Sequenced on a NextSeq 500. TCRdb reanalyzed the raw reads on its own, using fastp at Q25 for trimming and MiXCR for clone calling, and kept in-frame beta chains. For every CDR3 protein sequence, its rows merge into one entry that carries the most common genes and DNA. Within this sample are tens of thousands of distinct CDR3 sequences, with 4.5% to 7% of them counted one time only. The ten top clones hold 4.4% of the sample. Source: whole blood, taken at baseline. The receptor source for this set is an adult who was a healthcare worker with PCR-confirmed SARS-CoV-2 infection or an uninfected control (not recorded which).

This clonotype came up many times. The chain has TRBV12-3 or TRBV12-4 and TRBJ2-1, with 7 bases matching TRBD1. Trimming cost V 3 bases and J 2 bases; bases outside gene matches: 4. The CDR3 is made up of 15 amino acids. The CDR3 region has the DNA TGTGCCAGCAGTTTTGGCAGGGGGACCTACAATGAGCAGTTCTTC. Amino acids: CASSFGRGTYNEQFF.

J is TRBJ2-3 and V is TRBV20-1; 12 bases align to TRBD2. Looked up from germline, CDR1 is DFQATT and CDR2 is SNEGSKA (reference sequence). The CDR3 extends over 17 amino acids. V was clipped by 4 bases and J by 0 bases; unmatched bases: 8. CDR3 DNA: TGCAGTGCTAACGGACTAGCGGGGCCCTCTAGCACAGATACGCAGTATTTT. Translating it yields CSANGLAGPSSTDTQYF.

The rearrangement links TRBV20-1 to TRBJ2-7, with TRBD2 as a possible D gene (5 bases). The CDR3 sequence is 12 residues long. V lost 8 bases to trimming and J lost 6 bases, with 17 bases between them. Per the germline V gene, CDR1 is DFQATT and CDR2 is SNEGSKA (reference sequence). CDR3 sequence: CSYGRGASEQYF. In nucleotides, the CDR3 is TGCAGTTACGGACGGGGTGCTAGCGAGCAGTACTTC.

This clonotype occurred many times. This chain uses TRBV29-1 with TRBJ2-7, with D possibly TRBD1 on 6 matching bases. CDR3 size: 12 residues. V lost 4 bases, J lost 2 bases, and 9 bases lay in between. Per the germline V gene, CDR1 is SQVTM and CDR2 is ANQGSEA. The CDR3 sequence is CSVGKGAYEQYF. The CDR3 DNA follows: TGCAGCGTTGGGAAGGGGGCCTACGAGCAGTACTTC.

The gene calls are TRBV6-5 and TRBJ1-1; D is perhaps TRBD1 (5 bases). Germline V lookup: CDR1 MNHEY, CDR2 SVGAGI. The ends were cut back, 5 bases at V and 6 bases at J, with 19 bases in the middle. CDR3 size: 15 residues. In DNA, the CDR3 is TGTGCCAGCAGTCCCCCCGGGACCAGCCACTCTGAAGCTTTCTTT. Translated, it gives CASSPPGTSHSEAFF.

The CDR3 nucleotides read TGTGCCAGCAGCCCACTTCCACCATCAAGTGATCCCTACGAGCAGTACTTC. It yields the protein CASSPLPPSSDPYEQYF. The gene calls are TRBV7-8 and TRBJ2-7; D unresolved. The CDR3 sequence is 17 residues long. The V end lost 5 bases, the J end lost 2 bases, and 22 bases lay between the germline ends. Germline V gene data show CDR1 as SGHVS and CDR2 as FQNEAQ.

In its sample, this clonotype was seen many times. The rearrangement joins TRBV7-2 to TRBJ2-1; no clear D gene. The ends were cut back, 2 bases at V and 10 bases at J, with 15 bases in the middle. The V gene's germline CDR1 is SGHTA and CDR2 FQGNSA. The CDR3 runs to 14 residues. In DNA form, the CDR3 reads TGTGCCAGCAGCTTATGGGGTTTTGGCGGAGAGCAGTTCTTC. Amino acid sequence: CASSLWGFGGEQFF.

This clonotype showed up many times. The rearrangement links TRBV5-6 to TRBJ2-1; 8 bases align to TRBD2. Trimming at V came to 4 bases and at J to 8 bases, leaving 20 bases not matched to a gene. This CDR3 is built from 18 residues. CDR1 and CDR2 (germline): SGHDT, YYEEEE. Written as DNA, the CDR3 is TGTGCCAGCAGCCTCCCGGGTAGCGGGACTCTCTCCGAGGATGAGCAGTTCTTC. Its protein is CASSLPGSGTLSEDEQFF.

This clonotype was picked up many times. This chain's CDR3 is CASRPPGHVNTEAFF. The CDR3 region has the DNA TGTGCCAGCAGACCCCCGGGCCACGTGAACACTGAAGCTTTCTTT. The V and J genes are TRBV2 and TRBJ1-1; D not resolved. This CDR3 has 15 residues. The V and J ends lost 6 bases and 0 bases respectively, with 14 bases between them. CDR1 and CDR2 (germline): SNHLY, FYNNEI.

This clonotype was detected ten times or more. The V call is TRBV4-1, the J call TRBJ2-5, with a weak D call TRBD2 (5 bases). Germline V gene sequence: CDR1 MGHRA, CDR2 YSYEKL. Trimming removed 4 bases from V and 5 bases from J, with 17 bases in between. The CDR3 consists of 15 residues. CDR3 sequence: CASSPSRTQRETQYF. As DNA, the CDR3 is TGCGCCAGCAGCCCTTCCCGGACTCAAAGGGAGACCCAGTACTTC.

This clonotype was observed a handful of times. The chain has TRBV12-3 or TRBV12-4 and TRBJ2-3; D is unclear. The CDR3 is 16 amino acids. V was shortened by 7 bases and J by 0 bases, with 17 bases between the two germline ends. The CDR3 coding sequence is TGTGCCAGCACTCCCCCGGGTGGGCTCAGCACAGATACGCAGTATTTT. Its protein product is CASTPPGGLSTDTQYF.

V and J are TRBV19 and TRBJ2-2; the D gene is possibly TRBD2 (6 bases). The CDR3 consists of 17 residues. Germline V gene sequence: CDR1 LNHDA, CDR2 SQIVND (reference sequence). V gave up 3 bases and J gave up 0 bases, with 14 bases separating them. The CDR3 loop reads CASSIQGLTTNTGELFF. The CDR3 bases are TGTGCCAGTAGTATCCAGGGACTTACTACGAACACCGGGGAGCTGTTTTTT.

This clonotype occurred a few times. The chain links TRBV28 to TRBJ2-1, with D possibly matching TRBD2 (6 bases). The CDR3 extends over 13 amino acids. V shed 5 bases and J shed 4 bases, with 9 bases lying between them. Looked up from germline, CDR1 is MDHEN and CDR2 is SYDVKM. The DNA of the CDR3 is TGTGCCAGCAGTCCGGCGGGGTACAATGAGCAGTTCTTC. Encoded protein: CASSPAGYNEQFF.

This clonotype appeared many times. V and J are TRBV12-3 or TRBV12-4 and TRBJ1-2; D unresolved. There are 12 residues in the CDR3. The V end lost 9 bases, the J end lost 4 bases, and 12 bases lay between the germline ends. The CDR3 DNA reads TGTGCCAGTACTCAGGATCGCTATGGCTACACCTTC. Translated, it gives CASTQDRYGYTF.

This clonotype was found many times. J is TRBJ2-1 and V is TRBV20-1; TRBD1 agrees at 9 bases. Trimming cost V 7 bases and J 2 bases; bases outside gene matches: 3. CDR1 and CDR2 (germline): DFQATT, SNEGSKA (reference sequence). The CDR3 runs 13 residues. CDR3 region: CSVGTGTYNEQFF. DNA for the CDR3: TGCAGTGTCGGGACAGGGACCTACAATGAGCAGTTCTTC.

The sample holds a few counts of this clonotype. The chain links TRBV4-2 to TRBJ1-2, with D possibly TRBD1 on 6 matching bases. Germline values: CDR1 LGHNA, CDR2 YNFKEQ. The V and J ends lost 1 base and 1 base respectively, with 16 bases between them. CDR3 length: 17 amino acids. The CDR3 region is CASSQVGDRQFNYGYTF. The CDR3 DNA is TGTGCCAGCAGCCAAGTTGGCGACAGGCAGTTTAACTATGGCTACACCTTC.

This clonotype was seen many times. CDR3 residues: CASSHIGRGRKDGYTF. The CDR3 DNA is TGCGCCAGCAGCCACATCGGGAGGGGGCGGAAGGATGGCTACACCTTC. The gene calls are TRBV4-1 and TRBJ1-2, with 7 bases matching TRBD1. V shed 3 bases and J 6 bases; nucleotides not matched to a gene: 13. The length of the CDR3 is 16 residues. Germline V gene lookup returns CDR1 MGHRA and CDR2 YSYEKL.

This clonotype was observed at least ten times. The genes are TRBV27 and TRBJ2-5, with 8 nucleotides matching TRBD1. The germline V gene has CDR1 MNHEY and CDR2 SMNVEV (reference sequence). The CDR3 has 14 residues. The ends lost 6 bases at V and 3 bases at J; junction bases unmatched: 6. The CDR3 reads CASSPRGPKETQYF. For the CDR3, the DNA is TGTGCCAGCAGCCCCAGGGGGCCGAAAGAGACCCAGTACTTC.

This clonotype has ten or more counts. This sequence joins TRBV7-2 and TRBJ1-1; 8 nucleotides align to TRBD1. The germline CDR1 and CDR2 sequences are SGHTA and FQGNSA. The V and J ends lost 5 bases and 0 bases, in that order; junction bases with no gene match: 8. The CDR3 is 16 residues long. The CDR3 protein is CASSPSNRGVNTEAFF. The CDR3 DNA follows: TGTGCCAGCAGCCCCTCCAACAGGGGGGTGAACACTGAAGCTTTCTTT.

This clonotype was counted only a few times. The rearrangement links TRBV7-2 to TRBJ2-7; perhaps TRBD2 as D (5 bases). V gave up 4 bases and J gave up 4 bases, with 17 bases separating them. CDR3 size: 15 residues. Germline assignment: CDR1 SGHTA and CDR2 FQGNSA. CDR3 nucleotide sequence: TGTGCCAGCAGCTCTCGCGGAGGAGATGGGTACGAGCAGTACTTC. Translation gives CASSSRGGDGYEQYF.